This T cell receptor beta chain was sequenced during a study of T cell responses to AZD1222 COVID-19 vaccine. Method: immunoSEQ multiplex PCR; TCRdb's copy keeps in-frame clones and lacks some. The sample contains about 170,000 clones, approximately 95% of which appear only once. This CDR3 is 13 amino acids long. V lost 2 bases to trimming and J lost 4 bases, with 8 bases between them. Germline CDR1 is SGHDN and CDR2 is FVKESK. V and J are TRBV14 and TRBJ1-2; perhaps TRBD1 as D (5 bases). The sequence was obtained from an adult in good health. The source material was peripheral blood, sampled on day 0 of AZD1222 vaccination. Here the CDR3 reads CASSQSGLYGYTF. CDR3 sequence (DNA): TGTGCCAGCAGCCAATCAGGGCTCTATGGCTACACCTTC.